Presented here are 21 T cell receptor beta chains from one specimen sequenced in a study of cytomegalovirus exposure and HLA in healthy donors. The PCR was carried out with 60 Vbeta primers and 13 Jbeta primers. TCRdb's copy holds only in-frame clones and misses some; the assay was immunoSEQ multiplex PCR. This table holds about 150,000 clones, over 60% found once. The sample was PBMCs. The receptors originated from a woman aged 18-29 years in good health and CMV-seronegative.

V usage is TRBV6-1 and J usage is TRBJ2-1, with TRBD1 matching 7 bases. Germline-derived CDR1 and CDR2 are MNHNS and SASEGT. The CDR3 length is 16 residues. V shed 4 bases, J shed 1 base, and the junction held 7 bases outside the gene matches. CDR3 nucleotides: TGTGCCAGCAGTGGCCTACAGGGGAGATCCTACAATGAGCAGTTCTTC. This sequence encodes CASSGLQGRSYNEQFF.

The rearrangement uses TRBV7-9 and TRBJ1-3; 7 bases align to TRBD1. V shed 4 bases and J 0 bases; nucleotides not matched to a gene: 9. Looked up from germline, CDR1 is SEHNR and CDR2 is FQNEAQ (reference sequence). The CDR3 is made up of 17 amino acids. The CDR3 coding sequence is TGTGCCAGCAGCTCCAATTTCGACAGGGCCTCTGGAAACACCATATATTTT. It codes for CASSSNFDRASGNTIYF.

The chain combines TRBV19 with TRBJ1-5; maybe TRBD1 (5 bases). The CDR3 has 14 residues. Germline V gene lookup returns CDR1 LNHDA and CDR2 SQIVND (reference sequence). V was clipped by 2 bases and J by 8 bases, with 13 bases between them. The CDR3: CASSIRTPQKPQHF. CDR3 nucleotides: TGTGCCAGTAGTATAAGGACACCTCAGAAGCCCCAGCATTTT.

This sequence joins TRBV18 and TRBJ1-1, with unresolved D. V was cut by 7 bases and J by 7 bases, with 13 bases left in between. Germline V lookup: CDR1 KGHSH, CDR2 LQKENI. The CDR3 is made up of 12 amino acids. The CDR3 DNA reads as TGTGCCAGCTTCTCTATCTCTGGTGAAGCTTTCTTT. This encodes CASFSISGEAFF.

CDR3 sequence: CASSFLSTGGGSYNEQFF. The DNA of the CDR3 is TGTGCCAGCAGTTTTCTTTCCACAGGGGGCGGCTCCTACAATGAGCAGTTCTTC. This chain joins TRBV27 and TRBJ2-1; 9 bases match TRBD1. This CDR3 is built from 18 residues. The trim removed 3 bases at V and 0 bases at J, leaving 9 bases unmatched. The V gene's germline CDR1 is MNHEY and CDR2 SMNVEV (reference sequence).

The chain is built from TRBV7-8 and TRBJ2-2; 7 bases map to TRBD2. This CDR3 is 16 amino acids long. Germline trimming cut 0 bases from V and 3 bases from J; bases unmatched to any gene: 4. Germline V lookup: CDR1 SGHVS, CDR2 FQNEAQ. CDR3 sequence (DNA): TGTGCCAGCAGCTTAGCGTCCAGCGGGGACACCGGGGAGCTGTTTTTT. It specifies CASSLASSGDTGELFF.

This chain connects TRBV6-1 to TRBJ1-1; 8 bases match TRBD1. This CDR3 has 15 amino acids. Germline V gene sequence: CDR1 MNHNS, CDR2 SASEGT. V lost 1 base to trimming and J lost 5 bases; unmatched junction nucleotides: 6. The CDR3: CASSEVRTGKTEAFF. CDR3 bases: TGTGCCAGCAGTGAAGTGAGGACAGGGAAAACTGAAGCTTTCTTT.

The rearrangement joins TRBV6-6 to TRBJ2-5; 7 positions agree with TRBD2. In germline, CDR1 is MNHNY, CDR2 SVGAGI (reference sequence). Trimming removed 2 bases from V and 7 bases from J; junction bases left unmatched: 7. The CDR3 extends over 14 amino acids. The CDR3 DNA sequence: TGTGCCAGCAGTTACCCCCGGACGGGGGGGACCCAGTACTTC. Amino acids: CASSYPRTGGTQYF.

V gene TRBV21-1 combines with J gene TRBJ2-1; TRBD1 was called by the table and not checked on the DNA. TRBV21-1 corresponds to a pseudogene. The CDR3 spans 16 residues. CDR3 loop: CASSLRQVSSYNEQFF. The CDR3 DNA is TGTGCCAGCTCCTTACGACAGGTTAGCTCCTACAATGAGCAGTTCTTC.

V is TRBV18 and J is TRBJ1-5; D is unresolved. Germline V gives CDR1 KGHSH, CDR2 LQKENI. The CDR3 spans 17 residues. V lost 3 bases and J 6 bases, leaving 21 bases between the germline ends. The CDR3 DNA is TGTGCCAGCTCACCTTCCGCGACGAACAGCGGGCGTCAGCCCCAGCATTTT. It codes for CASSPSATNSGRQPQHF.

In this sample, this clone turned up a few times. This chain links TRBV29-1 with TRBJ2-5; tentative D call: TRBD1 (6 bases). Trimming took off 4 bases at V and 5 bases at J, with 11 bases between the two ends. CDR1 is SQVTM, CDR2 ANQGSEA, per germline. This CDR3 is built from 12 residues. CDR3 bases: TGCAGCGTTGTACAGGGCTTGGAGACCCAGTACTTC. Translating gives CSVVQGLETQYF.

This clone was detected only once. The chain joins TRBV25-1 to TRBJ2-3, with 15 positions matching TRBD2. V was clipped by 6 bases and J by 3 bases; unmatched bases: 10. Germline loops: CDR1 MGHDK, CDR2 SYGVNS. This CDR3 region has 18 residues. CDR3 DNA sequence: TGTGCCAGCAGCCCTAGGGGGACTAGCGGGGGGAGGACAGATACGCAGTATTTT. Translated: CASSPRGTSGGRTDTQYF.

This clone came up once. This sequence joins TRBV28 and TRBJ1-1, with 8 bases lining up with TRBD1. V was clipped by 6 bases and J by 6 bases; unmatched bases: 9. CDR1 is MDHEN and CDR2 is SYDVKM in the germline V gene. This CDR3 has 14 amino acids. The CDR3 DNA reads as TGTGCCAGCAGGAGCCCGGGACAGGACCCTGAAGCTTTCTTT. This gives the protein CASRSPGQDPEAFF.

V and J are TRBV7-6 and TRBJ2-1, with 7 positions matching TRBD2. Germline CDR1 and CDR2: SGHVS and FNYEAQ. The CDR3 has 17 residues. With 5 bases clipped from V and 4 bases from J, the junction kept 14 bases outside the gene matches. CDR3 DNA: TGTGCCAGCAGCGATCGACTAGCCTCCCTACAATACAATGAGCAGTTCTTC. It yields the protein CASSDRLASLQYNEQFF.

The rearrangement links TRBV18 to TRBJ2-7; tentative D call: TRBD2 (5 bases). Germline lookup yields CDR1 KGHSH and CDR2 LQKENI. CDR3 length equals 13 residues. The V end lost 0 bases, the J end lost 3 bases, and 6 bases lay between the germline ends. CDR3 protein: CASSPPSGYEQYF. The CDR3 region has the DNA TGTGCCAGCTCACCACCGAGCGGCTACGAGCAGTACTTC.

J is TRBJ2-2 and V is TRBV7-2; 15 nucleotides agree with TRBD2. Germline V gives CDR1 SGHTA, CDR2 FQGNSA. V gave up 5 bases and J gave up 6 bases; unmatched junction bases: 7. The CDR3 extends over 17 amino acids. The CDR3 protein is CASSLRTSGGEAGELFF. The CDR3 nucleotides are TGTGCCAGCAGCCTTCGGACTAGCGGGGGGGAAGCCGGGGAGCTGTTTTTT.

This chain connects TRBV28 to TRBJ2-6, with D possibly being TRBD1 (5 bases). CDR1 is MDHEN and CDR2 is SYDVKM in the germline V gene. This CDR3 contains 15 residues. Deletions cut 4 bases from V and 0 bases from J, with 7 bases between. CDR3 nucleotides: TGTGCCAGCAGTTGGGGCTTCTCTGGGGCCAACGTCCTGACTTTC. Translating it yields CASSWGFSGANVLTF.

This clone came up once. The chain carries TRBV27 and TRBJ2-1; no reliable D call. Trimming stripped 2 bases from V and 0 bases from J, with 5 bases between. CDR3 length: 14 residues. The germline CDR1 and CDR2 sequences are MNHEY and SMNVEV (reference sequence). The CDR3 DNA follows: TGTGCCAGCAGTTTAACGAGCTCCTACAATGAGCAGTTCTTC. It encodes CASSLTSSYNEQFF.

The chain couples TRBV27 to TRBJ1-1; D is possibly TRBD1 (6 bases). Germline assignment: CDR1 MNHEY and CDR2 SMNVEV (reference sequence). Trimming removed 1 base at V and 3 bases at J, with 9 bases between. This CDR3 comprises 14 residues. CDR3 residues: CASSLYRVDTEAFF. CDR3 nucleotide sequence: TGTGCCAGCAGTTTATACAGGGTCGACACTGAAGCTTTCTTT.

V usage is TRBV7-2 and J usage is TRBJ2-1, with a weak D call TRBD2 (5 bases). Germline lookup yields CDR1 SGHTA and CDR2 FQGNSA. There are 15 residues in the CDR3. V was trimmed by 5 bases and J by 10 bases, leaving 21 bases between them. The CDR3 sequence is CASSPDYVNELEQFF. The DNA of the CDR3 is TGTGCCAGCAGCCCCGACTATGTCAATGAGTTGGAGCAGTTCTTC. Full variable domain (missing parts from reference TRBV7-2 and TRBJ2-1): GAGVSQSPSNKVTEKGKDVELRCDPISGHTALYWYRQSLGQGLEFLIYFQGNSAPDKSGLPSDRFSAERTGGSVSTLTIQRTQQEDSAVYLCASSPDYVNELEQFFGPGTRLTVL.

This clone was observed a few times. The chain has TRBV5-6 and TRBJ2-5; D unclear. Trimming removed 3 bases from V and 0 bases from J, with 9 bases in between. The CDR3 covers 14 residues. CDR1 is SGHDT and CDR2 is YYEEEE in the germline V gene. The CDR3 loop is CASSSPHNQETQYF. CDR3 DNA sequence: TGTGCCAGCAGCTCTCCCCACAACCAAGAGACCCAGTACTTC.